This TCR beta chain appears in the sequencing data of a study of blood T cell repertoires in COVID-19. The wider study: COVID-19 samples, acute and convalescent, were from the United States, Italy and Spain. Sources were T cells, B-cell-depleted T cells, or PBMCs; the material itself was cDNA or gDNA.

Sequencing used immunoSEQ multiplex PCR; TCRdb keeps in-frame clones, though not all of them. The table includes 140,000 to 150,000 clones, 65% to 85% detected once. With V trimmed by 6 bases and J by 4 bases, 3 bases remained unmatched. Germline V CDR1 and CDR2: MGHDK, SYGVNS. This CDR3 is built from 13 residues. V usage is TRBV25-1 and J usage is TRBJ1-1; 9 nucleotides match TRBD1. This clonotype was obtained from a woman in her forties or fifties with acute or convalescent COVID-19. Sequenced input: peripheral blood. CDR3 sequence reads: CASRGDRVTEAFF. The CDR3 DNA reads as TGTGCCAGCAGAGGGGACAGGGTCACTGAAGCTTTCTTT.